This T cell receptor beta chain emerged from a study of a mutant IDH1 vaccine in newly diagnosed glioma. Across the study: Either 4-6 weeks after radiotherapy alone or alongside temozolomide, vaccination was begun.

Germline V gene sequence: CDR1 MNHEY, CDR2 SMNVEV (reference sequence). The CDR3 is 16 residues long. V lost 2 bases and J lost 1, with 12 bases in between. The method was immunoSEQ multiplex PCR; TCRdb's version includes in-frame clones alone and lacks a portion of them. The sample consists of tens of thousands of clones, 65% to 90% of them appearing once. Sample time point: week 35, safety follow-up. Alongside topical imiquimod, each dose of vaccine comprised 300 ug of mutant IDH1 20-mer peptide. Note on this clone: The antigen is undetermined.

Sequencing was performed on PBMCs, taken from a glioma patient whose treatment included an IDH1 peptide vaccine. The chain employs TRBV27 and TRBJ2-1; D call uncertain. This clonotype was sampled from a woman aged 40 to 50 with glioma. Some clones in this sample may be carry-over from other donors' samples. For the CDR3, the DNA is TGTGCCAGCAGTTTAGGTGGGTCCGTATCCTACAATGAGCAGTTCTTC. Translation gives CASSLGGSVSYNEQFF.